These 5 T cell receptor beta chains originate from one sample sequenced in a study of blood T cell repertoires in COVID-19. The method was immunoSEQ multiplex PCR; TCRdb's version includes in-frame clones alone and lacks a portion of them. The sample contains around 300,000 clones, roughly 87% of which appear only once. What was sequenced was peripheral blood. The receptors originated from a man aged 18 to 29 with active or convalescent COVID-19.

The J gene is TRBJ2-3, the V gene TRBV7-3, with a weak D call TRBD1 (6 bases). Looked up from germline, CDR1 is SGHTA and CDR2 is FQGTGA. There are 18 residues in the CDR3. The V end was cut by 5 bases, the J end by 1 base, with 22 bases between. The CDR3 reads CASSPKGDLRTRTDTQYF. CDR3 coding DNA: TGTGCCAGCAGCCCTAAGGGGGATTTGCGAACCCGCACAGATACGCAGTATTTT. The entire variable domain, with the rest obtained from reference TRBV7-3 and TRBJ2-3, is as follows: GAGVSQTPSNKVTEKGKYVELRCDPISGHTALYWYRQSLGQGPEFLIYFQGTGAADDSGLPNDRFFAVRPEGSVSTLKIQRTERGDSAVYLCASSPKGDLRTRTDTQYFGPGTRLTVL.

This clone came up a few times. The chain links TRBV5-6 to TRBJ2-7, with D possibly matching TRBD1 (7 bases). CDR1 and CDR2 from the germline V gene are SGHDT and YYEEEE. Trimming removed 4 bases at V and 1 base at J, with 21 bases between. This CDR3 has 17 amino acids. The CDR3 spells CASSPGGRGTVSYEQYF. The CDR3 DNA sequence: TGTGCCAGCAGCCCCGGGGGAAGAGGGACAGTATCCTACGAGCAGTACTTC.

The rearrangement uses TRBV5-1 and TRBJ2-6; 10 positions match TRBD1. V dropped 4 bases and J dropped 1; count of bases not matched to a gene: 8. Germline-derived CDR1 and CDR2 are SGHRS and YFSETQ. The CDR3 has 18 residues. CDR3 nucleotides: TGCGCCAGCAGCCGTTACGGGACAGGGGATTCTGGGGCCAACGTCCTGACTTTC. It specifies CASSRYGTGDSGANVLTF.

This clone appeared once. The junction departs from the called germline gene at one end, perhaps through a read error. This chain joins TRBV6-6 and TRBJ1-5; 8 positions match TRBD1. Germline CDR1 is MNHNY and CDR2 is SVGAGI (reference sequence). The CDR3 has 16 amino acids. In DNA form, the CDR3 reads TGTGCCAGCAGTCACTCGCTACTGACAGGGGATCAGCCCCAGCATTTT. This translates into CASSHSLLTGDQPQHF.

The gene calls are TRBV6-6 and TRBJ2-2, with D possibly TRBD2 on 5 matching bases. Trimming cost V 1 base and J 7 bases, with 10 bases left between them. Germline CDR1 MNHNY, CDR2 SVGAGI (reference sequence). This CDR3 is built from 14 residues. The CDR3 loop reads CASSYFGDGGELFF. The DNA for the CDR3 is TGTGCCAGCAGTTACTTCGGGGATGGCGGGGAGCTGTTTTTT.